Listed here are 11 T cell receptor beta chains from one sample, sequenced in a study of shared clonotypes between healthy human individuals. The naive CD8 fraction comprised CD45RO-negative cells positively selected for CCR7 and excluded terminally differentiated effector memory CD45RA+ cells. The protocol was immunoSEQ multiplex PCR, while the TCRdb copy is restricted to in-frame clones and leaves out a portion. The sample has around 1.9 million clones; about 93% are singletons. Sequencing was carried out using naive CD8+ T cells from PBMCs. These receptors all stem from a man aged 18 to 29 in good health. Some clones in this sample may be carry-over from other donors' samples.

V and J are TRBV28 and TRBJ2-7; 8 bases line up with TRBD1. The J segment lost 4 bases and the V segment lost 5 bases, leaving 10 bases of the junction unmatched. CDR1 is MDHEN, CDR2 SYDVKM, per germline. CDR3 length: 15 residues. The CDR3 loop reads CASSIPDRDWYEQYF. The DNA for the CDR3 is TGTGCCAGCAGTATACCGGACAGGGATTGGTACGAGCAGTACTTC. Complete variable domain (other parts from reference TRBV28 and TRBJ2-7): DVKVTQSSRYLVKRTGEKVFLECVQDMDHENMFWYRQDPGLGLRLIYFSYDVKMKEKGDIPEGYSVSREKKERFSLILESASTNQTSMYLCASSIPDRDWYEQYFGPGTRLTVT.

This chain connects TRBV28 to TRBJ2-1; 8 bases fit TRBD2. This CDR3 has 15 amino acids. Germline lookup yields CDR1 MDHEN and CDR2 SYDVKM. Trimming took 4 bases from V and 5 from J; bases not matched to a gene: 7. The CDR3 DNA sequence: TGTGCCAGCAGTTGGGACGCGGGAGGAGACAATGAGCAGTTCTTC. Protein sequence: CASSWDAGGDNEQFF.

V usage is TRBV7-9 and J usage is TRBJ2-2; 10 bases line up with TRBD2. The CDR3 length is 15 residues. The V gene's germline CDR1 is SEHNR and CDR2 FQNEAQ (reference sequence). The J segment lost 4 bases and the V segment lost 5 bases, leaving 4 bases of the junction unmatched. The DNA for the CDR3 is TGTGCCAGCAGCCAAAGCGGGAGGGTCACCGGGGAGCTGTTTTTT. Amino acids: CASSQSGRVTGELFF.

The J gene is TRBJ2-1, the V gene TRBV9; 14 bases line up with TRBD2. CDR3 size: 15 residues. Trimming cost V 2 bases and J 9 bases; bases outside gene matches: 4. The germline gives CDR1 SGDLS, CDR2 YYNGEE. The chain's CDR3 is CASSVGTSGSFEQFF. DNA of the CDR3: TGTGCCAGCAGCGTCGGGACTAGCGGGAGTTTTGAGCAGTTCTTC.

This chain connects TRBV9 to TRBJ1-1, with D possibly being TRBD1 (5 bases). Germline-derived CDR1 and CDR2 are SGDLS and YYNGEE. The CDR3 is 15 residues long. Trimming shortened V by 2 bases and J by 1 base, and 12 bases separated the two germline ends. CDR3 sequence reads: CASSVAGAGNTEAFF. The DNA for the CDR3 is TGTGCCAGCAGCGTCGCTGGGGCGGGGAACACTGAAGCTTTCTTT.

A single count supports this clone. The rearrangement uses TRBV9 and TRBJ2-7, with 7 positions matching TRBD2. The germline V gene has CDR1 SGDLS and CDR2 YYNGEE. The junction had 13 bases not matched to a gene; V was cut back by 4 bases and J by 3 bases. The CDR3 loop spans 16 amino acids. This chain's CDR3 is CASSPHLGGSRYEQYF. Here the CDR3 DNA reads TGTGCCAGCAGCCCCCACCTCGGGGGGTCTCGCTACGAGCAGTACTTC.

The chain combines TRBV19 with TRBJ2-7; 8 nucleotides agree with TRBD2. The CDR3 runs 16 residues. V trimming: 1 base; J trimming: 2 bases; junction bases outside the gene matches: 7. Germline CDR1 LNHDA, CDR2 SQIVND (reference sequence). CDR3 region: CASSIGVREGPYEQYF. The DNA for the CDR3 is TGTGCCAGTAGTATAGGGGTCCGGGAGGGACCCTACGAGCAGTACTTC.

This clone was picked up one time. The chain couples TRBV6-1 to TRBJ2-7; D is unclear. The V gene lost 6 bases and the J gene lost 5 bases, with 11 bases spanning the gap. Germline V lookup: CDR1 MNHNS, CDR2 SASEGT. The CDR3 is 12 residues long. The CDR3 DNA is TGTGCCAGCAGCCCCGATCGAAACGAGCAGTACTTC. Protein sequence: CASSPDRNEQYF.

This rearrangement joins TRBV7-9 to TRBJ1-1, with D tentatively TRBD1 (5 bases). The CDR3 extends over 15 amino acids. Germline V gene sequence: CDR1 SEHNR, CDR2 FQNEAQ (reference sequence). V dropped 6 bases and J dropped 0 bases, with 14 bases sitting between them. In nucleotides, the CDR3 is TGTGCCAGCAGGGTTCGGACAACCATGAACACTGAAGCTTTCTTT. Amino acids: CASRVRTTMNTEAFF.

The chain links TRBV7-9 to TRBJ2-2, with TRBD1 as a possible D gene (5 bases). Germline CDR1 is SEHNR and CDR2 is FQNEAQ (reference sequence). Trimming left V 4 bases short and J 5 bases short, with 26 bases between. CDR3 length: 19 residues. The CDR3 DNA is TGTGCCAGCAGCTCATTTCTTACGAAGGGGCTCAAGGGGACCGGGGAGCTGTTTTTT. It is translated as CASSSFLTKGLKGTGELFF.

The rearrangement links TRBV28 to TRBJ2-3; D call uncertain. Germline V gene lookup returns CDR1 MDHEN and CDR2 SYDVKM. The CDR3 covers 13 residues. V lost 8 bases and J lost 4, with 13 bases in between. CDR3 nucleotide sequence: TGTGCCAGCGTCCCGGTCAGAGCAGATACGCAGTATTTT. The encoded protein is CASVPVRADTQYF.